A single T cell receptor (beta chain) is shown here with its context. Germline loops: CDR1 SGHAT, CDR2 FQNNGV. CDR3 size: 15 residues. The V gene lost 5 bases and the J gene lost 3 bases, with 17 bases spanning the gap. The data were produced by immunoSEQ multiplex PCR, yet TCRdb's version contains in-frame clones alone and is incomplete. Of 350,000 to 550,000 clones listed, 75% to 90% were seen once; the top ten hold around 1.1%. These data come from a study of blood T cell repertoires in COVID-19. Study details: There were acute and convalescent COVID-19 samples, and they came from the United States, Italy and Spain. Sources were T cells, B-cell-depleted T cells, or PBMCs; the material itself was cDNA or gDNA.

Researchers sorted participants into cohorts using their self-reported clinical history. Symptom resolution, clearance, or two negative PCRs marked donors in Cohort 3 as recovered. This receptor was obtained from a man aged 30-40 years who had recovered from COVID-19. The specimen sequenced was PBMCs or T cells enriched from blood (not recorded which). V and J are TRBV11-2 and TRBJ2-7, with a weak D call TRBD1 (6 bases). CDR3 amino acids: CASSTSLGQGYEQYF. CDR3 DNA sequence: TGTGCCAGCAGCACCTCTCTGGGACAAGGCTACGAGCAGTACTTC.